This T cell receptor beta chain appears in the sequencing data of a study of OX40 agonist ivuxolimab in advanced cancers. Assay used: immunoSEQ multiplex PCR; TCRdb lists only in-frame clones, some missing. In the table there are 92,000 or so clones, about 87% of which are singletons. The source of this sequence is an adult with an advanced solid tumor such as melanoma, head and neck, liver or kidney cancer. The sample here was CD4+ or CD8+ T cells sorted from blood, taken in a trial of the OX40 agonist ivuxolimab.

As DNA, the CDR3 is TGTGCCAGCTCACCCGGACAGGCGTTCGAAAACTATGGCTACACCTTC. It yields the protein CASSPGQAFENYGYTF. The chain joins TRBV18 to TRBJ1-2, with 7 bases fitting TRBD1. Per the germline V gene, CDR1 is KGHSH and CDR2 is LQKENI. Losses at the gene ends were 3 bases for V and 2 bases for J; bases not matched to a gene: 9. The CDR3 consists of 16 residues.